The T cell receptor (beta chain) under discussion was sequenced for a study of Ad26.COV2.S vaccination and SARS-CoV-2 variants (dated by TCRdb to about 2021). Looking at the study overall: Vaccine-arm donors came from COV1001, a multicentre, randomized, double-blind, placebo-controlled phase I-IIa trial of Ad26.COV2.S in healthy adults. Ad26.COV2.S was administered intramuscularly at a dose of 5x10^10 or 1x10^11 viral particles, either as one shot or as two shots given 56 days apart. TCRbeta repertoire sequencing was used to assess the specificity and breadth of SARS-CoV-2-reactive T cell receptors after Ad26.COV2.S vaccination. The TCR-sequenced set comprised about 32 samples: approximately 20 Ad26.COV2.S vaccine recipients, 5 placebo recipients and 8 SARS-CoV-2 convalescent individuals. Trial participants were randomized into five groups of five, in which low-dose or high-dose Ad26.COV2.S was given once or twice, or placebo was given on both occasions. Throughout the experiments and outcome assessment, investigators stayed blinded to trial group allocation. The full study reports these points: Substantial breadth of spike-specific CD8+ and CD4+ T cell responses was reported after vaccination. The study was not powered to compare responses between vaccine doses or regimens. According to the authors, total T cell responses may have been underestimated by the TCR breadth and depth analyses. Compared with placebo recipients, Ad26.COV2.S recipients showed higher spike-specific TCR breadth (P = 0.0014). Comparable non-spike TCR breadth was observed between vaccine and placebo recipients, consistent with only spike being contained in the vaccine.

At the junction V is shortened by 3 bases and J by 2 bases, with 11 bases in between. The CDR3 spans 15 residues, from the cysteine through the phenylalanine. CDR3 DNA is the only sequence kept; it has 45 bases, read in frame from the first base. The germline V gene (reference sequence) specifies MNHEY as CDR1 and SMNVEV as CDR2. This sample's treatment or condition label indicates: 15 to 20 received Ad26.COV2.S at low or high dose, single or two shots; about 5 received placebo; per-sample allocation not given. Repertoires of vaccine and placebo recipients were sequenced from samples collected on day 63 after the first injection. Cohort 1b enrolled about 25 adults aged 18-55 years at a single site in Boston, USA, between 29 July and 7 August 2020. Ad26.COV2.S consisted of a replication-incompetent adenovirus type 26 vector by which a prefusion-stabilized SARS-CoV-2 spike protein from the original Wuhan strain was expressed.

The immunoSEQ Assay was the method used to sequence TCRbeta CDR3 regions. After extraction, genomic DNA underwent amplification by bias-controlled multiplex PCR, followed by high-throughput sequencing. Under the source paper's analysis protocol: Collapsing and filtering of sequences were performed to quantify the absolute abundance of each unique TCRbeta CDR3 region. T cell fraction was estimated by normalizing TCRbeta template counts to usable DNA, with usable DNA measured through amplification of reference genes found in all nucleated cells. Repertoire TCRs were annotated as SARS-CoV-2-specific when V gene, CDR3 amino acid sequence and J gene were exactly matched to a known reactive TCR set. The reference SARS-CoV-2 TCR set was obtained from MIRA and was filtered for enrichment in COVID-19-positive ImmuneCODE repertoires, whereby public or cross-reactive TCRs were removed. Using the MIRA antigens, annotated TCRs were further analysed by specific ORF or by position within an ORF. Breadth was defined as annotated unique rearrangements over total unique productive rearrangements; depth was the summed frequency of those rearrangements. Two-sided Wilcoxon rank-sum tests were applied when comparing TCR breadth between groups. This immuneACCESS table, as held by TCRdb, lists in-frame sequences with V and J called but not all clones. Of the missing ones, under half trace to an unresolved V gene in checked studies; the others have no known cause. That table is the source of V, J and clone size, and D and trimming were worked out from the DNA. Recorded for this sample are 350,000 to 500,000 clones; 80% to 90% of them occurred a single time. The ten biggest clones cover about 2.5% of the sample.

A word on this clone: Its recognized antigen is unknown. No base-level quality is on record; no much larger clone is a single base apart. Other DNA sequences from this sample encode an identical CDR3 as well.

Sequences were derived from peripheral blood, sampled in a trial of Ad26.COV2.S vaccine versus placebo. The TCR comes from a person between 18 and 65 years old who received the Ad26.COV2.S COVID-19 vaccine or a placebo. The receptor chain draws on TRBV27 and TRBJ1-5; perhaps TRBD1 is the D gene, with 5 bases matching. The bases are TGTGCCAGCAGTTTGGGAGGGGTTGGCAATCAGCCCCAGCATTTT. Its coded protein is CASSLGGVGNQPQHF.